A single sample gave rise to the 26 T cell receptor beta chains below, sequenced in a study of cytomegalovirus exposure and HLA in healthy donors. PCR used 60 Vbeta primers and 13 Jbeta primers. Repertoires were generated with immunoSEQ multiplex PCR, while TCRdb's copy carries only in-frame clones and drops some. In the table there are 100,000 to 150,000 clones, 72% of which are singletons. The sequenced material came from PBMCs. The receptors originated from a man younger than 40 in good health and CMV-seronegative.

The chain has TRBV5-4 and TRBJ2-2; TRBD1 matches at 7 bases. Germline loops: CDR1 SGHNT, CDR2 YYREEE (reference sequence). With V trimmed by 3 bases and J by 1 base, 6 bases remained unmatched. The CDR3 is made up of 16 amino acids. CDR3 DNA: TGTGCCAGCAGCTCGTCCGGGACAGTGAACACCGGGGAGCTGTTTTTT. Translating it yields CASSSSGTVNTGELFF.

The chain has TRBV7-2 and TRBJ1-5, with D perhaps TRBD1 (6 bases). Germline V gives CDR1 SGHTA, CDR2 FQGNSA. The CDR3 loop spans 16 amino acids. Trimming removed 2 bases from V and 0 bases from J, with 11 bases in between. The CDR3 sequence is CASSLWGGHSNQPQHF. In nucleotides, the CDR3 is TGTGCCAGCAGCTTATGGGGGGGCCATAGCAATCAGCCCCAGCATTTT.

This clone was observed a single time. This CDR3 reads CASSQQTSGGEQYF. In DNA form, the CDR3 reads TGTGCCAGCAGTCAACAGACTAGCGGGGGCGAGCAGTACTTC. The chain recombines TRBV6-6 with TRBJ2-7; TRBD2 matches 12 bases. Germline V lookup: CDR1 MNHNY, CDR2 SVGAGI (reference sequence). V trimming: 5 bases; J trimming: 6 bases; junction bases outside the gene matches: 5. CDR3 length: 14 amino acids.

The genes are TRBV18 and TRBJ1-2; unclear D gene. Germline lookup yields CDR1 KGHSH and CDR2 LQKENI. Trimming took off 1 base at V and 8 bases at J, with 11 bases between the two ends. The CDR3 length is 13 residues. For the CDR3, the DNA is TGTGCCAGCTCACCACTTGAGGAAAAGGGCTACACCTTC. Its translation is CASSPLEEKGYTF.

The V and J genes are TRBV4-2 and TRBJ2-2, with 8 bases lining up with TRBD2. The V gene's germline CDR1 is LGHNA and CDR2 YNFKEQ. Trimming cost V 5 bases and J 5 bases; bases outside gene matches: 7. The CDR3 is 15 amino acids. The CDR3 nucleotides read TGTGCCAGCAGCGCCCCACAGCGGGGGACCGGGGAGCTGTTTTTT. Protein sequence: CASSAPQRGTGELFF.

This chain connects TRBV7-9 to TRBJ1-4; D remains unclear. V was trimmed by 0 bases and J by 7 bases, leaving 9 bases between them. This CDR3 contains 14 residues. Germline-derived CDR1 and CDR2 are SEHNR and FQNEAQ (reference sequence). CDR3: CASSLAAGIEKLFF. CDR3 DNA sequence: TGTGCCAGCAGCTTAGCGGCAGGAATTGAAAAACTGTTTTTT.

The chain has TRBV7-2 and TRBJ1-5; D remains unclear. This CDR3 is built from 14 residues. CDR1 is SGHTA, CDR2 FQGNSA, per germline. Trimming removed 5 bases from V and 6 bases from J, with 14 bases in between. CDR3 sequence (DNA): TGTGCCAGCAGCCAATCGAGGGTTATTCAGCCCCAGCATTTT. It specifies CASSQSRVIQPQHF.

This clone was recorded a few times. J is TRBJ2-2 and V is TRBV2; D might be TRBD1 (6 bases). This CDR3 is 15 amino acids long. The V gene's germline CDR1 is SNHLY and CDR2 FYNNEI. Between the trimmed V and J ends, which lost 6 bases and 1 base, there was a span of 12 bases. In nucleotides, the CDR3 is TGTGCCAGCAGGGACGACAGGCAGAACACCGGGGAGCTGTTTTTT. The encoded protein is CASRDDRQNTGELFF.

The V call is TRBV6-1, the J call TRBJ2-7; 7 nucleotides agree with TRBD1. CDR1 and CDR2 from the germline V gene are MNHNS and SASEGT. V gave up 6 bases and J gave up 6 bases; unmatched junction bases: 8. The CDR3 totals 13 residues. The CDR3 nucleotides read TGTGCCAGCAGACAGGGGAGTTCCGGCGAGCAGTACTTC. The encoded protein is CASRQGSSGEQYF.

The table lists this clone with a few counts. The rearrangement links TRBV2 to TRBJ1-1, with D maybe TRBD1 (5 bases). V was cut by 5 bases and J by 7 bases, with 11 bases left in between. Per germline, CDR1 SNHLY and CDR2 FYNNEI. The CDR3 covers 12 residues. The CDR3 loop is CASSRGTVEAFF. In DNA form, the CDR3 reads TGTGCCAGCAGTCGGGGGACCGTTGAAGCTTTCTTT.

The genes are TRBV19 and TRBJ1-1, with D tentatively TRBD1 (5 bases). There are 14 residues in the CDR3. V was cut by 3 bases and J by 6 bases, with 14 bases left in between. Germline CDR1 LNHDA, CDR2 SQIVND (reference sequence). The CDR3: CASSMGRGFSEAFF. DNA for the CDR3: TGTGCCAGTAGTATGGGGCGGGGGTTCTCTGAAGCTTTCTTT. The complete variable domain, with remaining parts taken from reference TRBV19 and TRBJ1-1, reads DGGITQSPKYLFRKEGQNVTLSCEQNLNHDAMYWYRQDPGQGLRLIYYSQIVNDFQKGDIAEGYSVSREKKESFPLTVTSAQKNPTAFYLCASSMGRGFSEAFFGQGTRLTVV.

CDR3 residues: CASRWGTGSYNEQFF. CDR3 nucleotide sequence: TGTGCCAGCAGGTGGGGGACAGGGTCCTACAATGAGCAGTTCTTC. The V and J genes are TRBV28 and TRBJ2-1; TRBD1 aligns across 9 bases. The length of the CDR3 is 15 residues. Germline-derived CDR1 and CDR2 are MDHEN and SYDVKM. With V trimmed by 6 bases and J by 1 base, 4 bases remained unmatched.

On this clone itself: The sample holds other DNA sequences that translate to the same CDR3. This sequence joins TRBV4-2 and TRBJ1-3, with 7 nucleotides matching TRBD1. From germline, CDR1 is LGHNA and CDR2 YNFKEQ. CDR3 length: 17 residues. With V trimmed by 3 bases and J by 4 bases, 12 bases remained unmatched. CDR3 in DNA: TGTGCCAGCAGCCATGCCGGGACAGCGAGCTCGGGAAACACCATATATTTT. As protein: CASSHAGTASSGNTIYF.

The gene calls are TRBV4-1 and TRBJ1-4, with 9 bases lining up with TRBD1. This CDR3 is built from 13 residues. The J segment lost 5 bases and the V segment lost 8 bases, leaving 3 bases of the junction unmatched. Germline V CDR1 and CDR2: MGHRA, YSYEKL. The CDR3 DNA sequence: TGCGCCAGCTCAGGGACAGGGAATGAAAAACTGTTTTTT. As protein: CASSGTGNEKLFF.

This clone appeared a single time. Relative to the germline gene, one junction end is altered; a read error may explain this. This rearrangement joins TRBV7-7 to TRBJ2-7; D gene ambiguous. CDR1 and CDR2 from the germline V gene are SSHAT and FNYEAQ (reference sequence). This CDR3 has 13 amino acids. CDR3 DNA sequence: TGTGCCAGCAGCGTAGCCCCCTCGTACGAGCAGTACTTC. As protein: CASSVAPSYEQYF.

The chain carries TRBV19 and TRBJ1-1; 8 positions match TRBD1. The CDR3 has 13 residues. After removal of 7 bases from V and 4 bases from J, the junction contained 5 bases not matched to a gene. Per germline, CDR1 LNHDA and CDR2 SQIVND (reference sequence). CDR3 sequence (DNA): TGTGCCAGTAATCAGGGGGCAGGCACTGAAGCTTTCTTT. Translated: CASNQGAGTEAFF.

The rearrangement uses TRBV6-4 and TRBJ1-2; tentative D call: TRBD1 (5 bases). The germline V and J ends were trimmed by 2 bases and 7 bases, with 11 bases remaining between them. Per the germline V gene, CDR1 is MRHNA and CDR2 is SNTAGT. The CDR3 totals 13 residues. The CDR3 DNA reads TGTGCCAGCAGTGACCGGGACTCTGGTGGCTACACCTTC. Amino acid sequence: CASSDRDSGGYTF.

The chain employs TRBV28 and TRBJ2-1; 8 nucleotides line up with TRBD2. CDR3 size: 15 residues. V lost 5 bases and J lost 13; bases outside the gene matches: 16. Germline-derived CDR1 and CDR2 are MDHEN and SYDVKM. Written as DNA, the CDR3 is TGTGCCAGCAGTACCCCCTACAGCGGGGGAGAGGACCAGTTCTTC. The encoded protein is CASSTPYSGGEDQFF. Full variable domain (rest looked up from reference TRBV28 and TRBJ2-1): DVKVTQSSRYLVKRTGEKVFLECVQDMDHENMFWYRQDPGLGLRLIYFSYDVKMKEKGDIPEGYSVSREKKERFSLILESASTNQTSMYLCASSTPYSGGEDQFFGPGTRLTVL.

The CDR3 DNA follows: TGTGCCAGCAGTTCATGGGGGACAGGCACAGATACGCAGTATTTT. Translated: CASSSWGTGTDTQYF. The chain has TRBV27 and TRBJ2-3; TRBD1 agrees at 7 bases. V gave up 4 bases and J gave up 1 base; unmatched junction bases: 5. This CDR3 contains 15 residues. CDR1 and CDR2 from the germline V gene are MNHEY and SMNVEV (reference sequence).

The CDR3: CASSRGLAGTDTQYF. CDR3 coding DNA: TGTGCCAGCAGCAGGGGACTAGCGGGGACAGATACGCAGTATTTT. The gene calls are TRBV7-9 and TRBJ2-3; 13 nucleotides line up with TRBD2. After removal of 5 bases from V and 3 bases from J, the junction contained 2 bases not matched to a gene. Germline lookup yields CDR1 SEHNR and CDR2 FQNEAQ (reference sequence). This CDR3 is 15 amino acids long.

The chain has TRBV4-1 and TRBJ1-1, with 7 bases aligning to TRBD1. This CDR3 has 16 amino acids. V lost 1 base to trimming and J lost 5 bases; unmatched junction nucleotides: 10. Germline assignment: CDR1 MGHRA and CDR2 YSYEKL. The CDR3 is CASSQVGKGALTEAFF. The CDR3 DNA is TGCGCCAGCAGCCAAGTGGGGAAGGGGGCATTGACTGAAGCTTTCTTT.

The rearrangement joins TRBV18 to TRBJ2-3, with 10 bases that match TRBD2. V was pared by 6 bases and J by 0 bases, with 6 bases of the junction left unmatched. The CDR3 extends over 16 amino acids. Germline CDR1 KGHSH, CDR2 LQKENI. The CDR3 coding sequence is TGTGCCAGCTCGGGACTAGCGTTCTCTAGCACAGATACGCAGTATTTT. This codes for CASSGLAFSSTDTQYF.

This chain connects TRBV29-1 to TRBJ1-2; 11 nucleotides agree with TRBD1. The germline V gene has CDR1 SQVTM and CDR2 ANQGSEA. The CDR3 is made up of 11 amino acids. V dropped 7 bases and J dropped 7; count of bases not matched to a gene: 2. In nucleotides, the CDR3 is TGCAGCGGGGGGACAGGGGGTGGCTACACCTTC. This codes for CSGGTGGGYTF. The full variable domain, completed using reference TRBV29-1 and TRBJ1-2, is SAVISQKPSRDICQRGTSLTIQCQVDSQVTMMFWYRQQPGQSLTLIATANQGSEATYESGFVIDKFPISRPNLTFSTLTVSNMSPEDSSIYLCSGGTGGGYTFGSGTRLTVV.

The chain recombines TRBV12-5 with TRBJ2-1, with 13 nucleotides matching TRBD2. The trim removed 0 bases at V and 9 bases at J, leaving 8 bases unmatched. CDR1 is LGHNT and CDR2 is FRNRAP in the germline V gene. The CDR3 consists of 17 residues. CDR3 loop: CASGLVPTSGGPGEQFF. The CDR3 DNA is TGTGCTAGTGGTTTGGTTCCGACTAGCGGGGGGCCGGGTGAGCAGTTCTTC.

The rearrangement joins TRBV10-2 to TRBJ2-3; D call uncertain. This CDR3 has 13 amino acids. Germline CDR1 is WSHSY and CDR2 is SAAADI. V lost 2 bases and J 4 bases, leaving 7 bases between the germline ends. CDR3 amino acids: CASSEEMADTQYF. In DNA, the CDR3 is TGCGCCAGCAGTGAGGAGATGGCAGATACGCAGTATTTT.

The J gene is TRBJ2-5, the V gene TRBV28; 10 nucleotides line up with TRBD2. CDR3 length: 15 residues. J lost 5 bases, V lost 5 bases, and 8 bases had no gene match. CDR1 MDHEN and CDR2 SYDVKM come from the germline V gene. The CDR3 is CASSGERGGRETQYF. CDR3 DNA sequence: TGTGCCAGCAGTGGAGAGCGGGGGGGCAGGGAGACCCAGTACTTC.